This TCR beta chain was documented in a study of cytomegalovirus exposure and HLA in healthy donors. Study findings and constraints: Over 15,000 TCR beta sequences were associated with HLA alleles at 0.05 false discovery rate in a later analysis.

Both 60 Vbeta primers and 13 Jbeta primers went into the PCR. The protocol was immunoSEQ multiplex PCR, while the TCRdb copy is restricted to in-frame clones and leaves out a portion. The sample holds around 130,000 clones, roughly 82% seen once. In the case of this clone: What it binds is unknown.

CDR1 and CDR2 from the germline V gene are SNHLY and FYNNEI. CDR3 length: 15 amino acids. The ends were cut back, 6 bases at V and 5 bases at J, with 17 bases in the middle. The chain carries TRBV2 and TRBJ1-5, with D maybe TRBD1 (6 bases). The receptor comes from a man in his forties or fifties in good health and CMV-seronegative. The sequencing sample was made of PBMCs. This CDR3 reads CASSGQPGGDQPQHF. For the CDR3, the DNA is TGTGCCAGCAGCGGACAGCCGGGGGGTGATCAGCCCCAGCATTTT.